The 21 T cell receptor beta chains in this list originate from one sample, sequenced in a study of blood T cell repertoires in COVID-19. Using immunoSEQ multiplex PCR, the repertoire was profiled, and TCRdb retains in-frame clones only, with some absent. The table includes 300,000 or so clones, 85% detected once. Material: peripheral blood. The receptors here all came from a woman aged 45-59 years with active or convalescent COVID-19.

The chain employs TRBV19 and TRBJ2-1; the match to TRBD1 covers 10 bases. Germline trimming cut 6 bases from V and 9 bases from J; bases unmatched to any gene: 8. The germline V gene encodes CDR1 LNHDA and CDR2 SQIVND (reference sequence). The CDR3 runs to 14 residues. Here the CDR3 DNA reads TGTGCCAGTAGCAAAGACAGGGGGCTGAGTGAGCAGTTCTTC. This gives the protein CASSKDRGLSEQFF.

In its sample, this clone was seen once. The chain recombines TRBV5-1 with TRBJ1-4; unclear D gene. CDR3 length: 14 residues. Trimming removed 5 bases at V and 5 bases at J, with 13 bases between. Per germline, CDR1 SGHRS and CDR2 YFSETQ. CDR3 nucleotides: TGCGCCAGCAGTTCAACGGCGGGAAATGAAAAACTGTTTTTT. It encodes CASSSTAGNEKLFF.

This chain links TRBV3-1 (or the pseudogene TRBV3-2) with TRBJ1-2; 8 nucleotides match TRBD1. The CDR3 has 15 amino acids. V lost 4 bases, J lost 4 bases, and 8 bases stayed unmatched. The V gene's germline CDR1 is LGHDT and CDR2 YNNKEL (reference sequence). Written as DNA, the CDR3 is TGTGCCAGCAGCCCGGGCAGGGGGCACATCTATGGCTACACCTTC. Amino acids: CASSPGRGHIYGYTF.

V is TRBV4-1 and J is TRBJ1-4; no firm D call. Trimming took off 4 bases at V and 8 bases at J, with 11 bases between the two ends. From germline, CDR1 is MGHRA and CDR2 YSYEKL. This CDR3 has 13 residues. The CDR3 sequence: CASSLAVGEKLFF. CDR3 in DNA: TGCGCCAGCAGCCTCGCGGTTGGGGAAAAACTGTTTTTT.

This chain links TRBV4-2 with TRBJ1-4; D remains ambiguous. CDR3 size: 14 residues. The V and J ends lost 5 bases and 6 bases respectively, with 13 bases between them. From germline, CDR1 is LGHNA and CDR2 YNFKEQ. The CDR3 here is CASSEGSGHEKLFF. The CDR3 DNA reads as TGTGCCAGCAGCGAGGGAAGTGGGCATGAAAAACTGTTTTTT.

The rearrangement uses TRBV2 and TRBJ2-7; 9 bases are a match to TRBD1. The CDR3 spans 16 residues. Per the germline V gene, CDR1 is SNHLY and CDR2 is FYNNEI. V lost 4 bases to trimming and J lost 7 bases; unmatched junction nucleotides: 14. The CDR3 is CASSGNSGQGRYEQYF. The CDR3 DNA follows: TGTGCCAGCAGTGGAAATTCGGGACAGGGTCGCTATGAGCAGTACTTC.

The chain uses TRBV28 and TRBJ2-2, with 10 bases matching TRBD2. The length of the CDR3 is 18 residues. The V and J ends lost 3 bases and 1 base, in that order; junction bases with no gene match: 8. CDR1 is MDHEN, CDR2 SYDVKM, per germline. The CDR3: CASSFLAASGRNTGELFF. DNA of the CDR3: TGTGCCAGCAGTTTCTTGGCGGCTAGCGGGAGGAACACCGGGGAGCTGTTTTTT.

The V gene is TRBV30, the J gene TRBJ1-6; D gene ambiguous. Trimming took off 3 bases at V and 9 bases at J, with 15 bases between the two ends. Germline V gene lookup returns CDR1 GTSNPN and CDR2 SVGIG (reference sequence). CDR3 length: 14 amino acids. As DNA, the CDR3 is TGTGCCTGGAGCCCGCCAGGTTGGGTTTCACCCCTCCACTTT. It yields the protein CAWSPPGWVSPLHF. The full variable domain, in which reference TRBV30 and TRBJ1-6 provide the parts outside the CDR3, is SQTIHQWPATLVQPVGSPLSLECTVEGTSNPNLYWYRQAAGRGLQLLFYSVGIGQISSEVPQNLSASRPQDRQFILSSKKLLLSDSGFYLCAWSPPGWVSPLHFGNGTRLTVT.

The CDR3 reads CASSGQGVYGYTF. Written as DNA, the CDR3 is TGTGCCAGCAGTGGACAGGGAGTCTATGGCTACACCTTC. The J gene is TRBJ1-2, the V gene TRBV27; 8 nucleotides agree with TRBD1. Germline lookup yields CDR1 MNHEY and CDR2 SMNVEV (reference sequence). Trimming cost V 5 bases and J 4 bases; bases outside gene matches: 3. The CDR3 is 13 amino acids.

The chain employs TRBV6-5 and TRBJ1-1; a possible D gene is TRBD1 (5 bases). The CDR3 contains 13 residues. The V gene's germline CDR1 is MNHEY and CDR2 SVGAGI. V was shortened by 8 bases and J by 5 bases, with 15 bases between the two germline ends. CDR3: CASRIGRGTEAFF. CDR3 in DNA: TGTGCCAGCCGAATAGGGCGGGGGACTGAAGCTTTCTTT.

The rearrangement links TRBV28 to TRBJ1-1; 8 bases align to TRBD1. Unmatched junction bases numbered 10, after V lost 5 bases and J lost 5 bases. The CDR3 spans 15 residues. Germline CDR1 and CDR2: MDHEN and SYDVKM. In nucleotides, the CDR3 is TGTGCCAGCAGTCCCCTCACAGGGGGAAGAACTGAAGCTTTCTTT. Its translation: CASSPLTGGRTEAFF.

The V gene is TRBV5-1, the J gene TRBJ1-2; no clear D. V lost 0 bases, J lost 0 bases, and 9 bases lay in between. The CDR3 length is 15 residues. Per germline, CDR1 SGHRS and CDR2 YFSETQ. In nucleotides, the CDR3 is TGCGCCAGCAGCTTGGACAGACCTGCTAACTATGGCTACACCTTC. Amino acid sequence: CASSLDRPANYGYTF.

This clone was recorded once. The chain joins TRBV14 to TRBJ1-4, with unresolved D. CDR1 SGHDN and CDR2 FVKESK come from the germline V gene. The V gene lost 4 bases and the J gene lost 4 bases, with 10 bases spanning the gap. This CDR3 is 14 amino acids long. CDR3 bases: TGTGCCAGCAGCCGACATCTCCTTAATGAAAAACTGTTTTTT. It is translated as CASSRHLLNEKLFF.

This rearrangement joins TRBV3-1 (or the pseudogene TRBV3-2) to TRBJ2-2; perhaps TRBD1 as D (5 bases). The germline CDR1 and CDR2 sequences are LGHDT and YNNKEL (reference sequence). V lost 1 base to trimming and J lost 0 bases, with 18 bases between them. The CDR3 contains 19 residues. The DNA for the CDR3 is TGTGCCAGCAGCCAAGTGTGGACAACCCGACGGGCGAACACCGGGGAGCTGTTTTTT. Translation: CASSQVWTTRRANTGELFF.

The rearrangement joins TRBV7-9 to TRBJ2-5; 10 bases are shared with TRBD2. CDR3 size: 16 residues. With 5 bases clipped from V and 2 bases from J, the junction kept 8 bases outside the gene matches. Germline CDR1 is SEHNR and CDR2 is FQNEAQ (reference sequence). CDR3 nucleotides: TGTGCCAGCAGCGCCAGACTAGCGGGCCAACAAGAGACCCAGTACTTC. Amino acid sequence: CASSARLAGQQETQYF.

J is TRBJ2-7 and V is TRBV15, with TRBD1 matching over 10 bases. Germline CDR1 LNHNV, CDR2 YYDKDF (reference sequence). Unmatched junction bases numbered 14, after V lost 4 bases and J lost 5 bases. The CDR3 has 17 amino acids. The CDR3 sequence: CATSTVLKGQGRNEQYF. CDR3 coding DNA: TGTGCCACCAGCACAGTTTTAAAGGGACAGGGGAGGAACGAGCAGTACTTC.

This clone has a single count. Other nucleotide sequences from this sample produce the same CDR3. The rearrangement uses TRBV7-9 and TRBJ2-7; 13 bases map to TRBD2. The germline V gene encodes CDR1 SEHNR and CDR2 FQNEAQ (reference sequence). The CDR3 has 15 amino acids. V lost 6 bases and J lost 2; bases outside the gene matches: 4. The CDR3 loop reads CASSLLAGGPYEQYF. The CDR3 nucleotides are TGTGCCAGCAGTCTACTAGCGGGAGGGCCCTACGAGCAGTACTTC.

The rearrangement links TRBV5-1 to TRBJ2-1; D is ambiguous. This CDR3 comprises 12 residues. V was clipped by 0 bases and J by 7 bases, with 5 bases between them. Germline V CDR1 and CDR2: SGHRS, YFSETQ. CDR3 loop: CASSLDGNEQFF. The CDR3 DNA sequence: TGCGCCAGCAGCTTGGACGGTAATGAGCAGTTCTTC.

The chain links TRBV29-1 to TRBJ2-4, with TRBD1 matching 7 bases. Germline CDR1 SQVTM, CDR2 ANQGSEA. The CDR3 loop spans 11 amino acids. J gave up 7 bases and V 3 bases, and 0 bases lay outside the gene matches. In nucleotides, the CDR3 is TGCAGCGTTGACAGGGGGAACATTCAGTACTTC. Its translation: CSVDRGNIQYF.

The chain carries TRBV19 and TRBJ1-5; 7 bases are a match to TRBD1. This CDR3 has 14 amino acids. Trimming took 6 bases from V and 3 from J; bases not matched to a gene: 5. Germline V gene lookup returns CDR1 LNHDA and CDR2 SQIVND (reference sequence). The CDR3 DNA reads as TGTGCCAGTAGCTCGACAGGGTACAATCAGCCCCAGCATTTT. Its translation: CASSSTGYNQPQHF.

V usage is TRBV28 and J usage is TRBJ1-5; 7 bases fit TRBD1. V was clipped by 6 bases and J by 0 bases; unmatched bases: 17. This CDR3 contains 19 residues. Germline V gene lookup returns CDR1 MDHEN and CDR2 SYDVKM. The CDR3 DNA follows: TGTGCCAGCAGGATTCGGACAGGCTTTTTTGATTATAGCAATCAGCCCCAGCATTTT. Amino acid sequence: CASRIRTGFFDYSNQPQHF.